Below, 7 T cell receptor beta chains from the same sample are listed, as sequenced in a study of CD4 T cells in relation to SARS-CoV-2 and coronaviruses. Clones were read by immunoSEQ multiplex PCR, and TCRdb kept only the in-frame ones, dropping some. Here the sample spans about 35,000 clones, around 85% being singletons. No antigen has been identified for these receptors. Sequencing was performed on naive CD4+ T cells from PBMCs, cultured in vitro. Subset meaning: naive CD4+ T cells isolated by negative enrichment. The source is an adult with COVID-19.

The V call is TRBV19, the J call TRBJ1-6, with 9 bases lining up with TRBD1. Trimming at V came to 9 bases and at J to 10 bases, leaving 7 bases not matched to a gene. Germline values: CDR1 LNHDA, CDR2 SQIVND (reference sequence). The CDR3 has 13 residues. The CDR3: CASTGTGSSPLHF. The CDR3 coding sequence is TGTGCCAGCACCGGGACAGGGAGCTCACCCCTCCACTTT.

This rearrangement joins TRBV15 to TRBJ2-3, with 7 bases identical to TRBD2. The CDR3 is 16 residues long. The trim removed 0 bases at V and 3 bases at J, leaving 6 bases unmatched. Germline V gene data show CDR1 as LNHNV and CDR2 as YYDKDF (reference sequence). CDR3 in DNA: TGTGCCACCAGCAGAGATCGGGCTAGCGGAACAGATACGCAGTATTTT. Residues: CATSRDRASGTDTQYF.

J is TRBJ2-1 and V is TRBV4-1; 11 bases are a match to TRBD2. The CDR3 length is 16 residues. Per the germline V gene, CDR1 is MGHRA and CDR2 is YSYEKL. The ends lost 5 bases at V and 2 bases at J; junction bases unmatched: 5. CDR3 in DNA: TGCGCCAGCAGCTCAAATAGCGGGAGGGCCTACAATGAGCAGTTCTTC. Translation: CASSSNSGRAYNEQFF.

The chain combines TRBV7-9 with TRBJ2-7; 7 bases fit TRBD1. The germline V gene has CDR1 SEHNR and CDR2 FQNEAQ (reference sequence). V trimming: 4 bases; J trimming: 3 bases; junction bases outside the gene matches: 6. This CDR3 has 14 residues. The DNA of the CDR3 is TGTGCCAGCAGCTCCGGGACAGCTTTCTACGAGCAGTACTTC. Its translation is CASSSGTAFYEQYF.

The V call is TRBV2, the J call TRBJ2-7; the match to TRBD2 covers 7 bases. Trimming took 6 bases from V and 4 from J; bases not matched to a gene: 12. The CDR3 is 15 residues long. Germline CDR1 SNHLY, CDR2 FYNNEI. The CDR3 region has the DNA TGTGCCAGCAGGAGGACTAGTGCAAACTCGTACGAGCAGTACTTC. This sequence encodes CASRRTSANSYEQYF.

This rearrangement joins TRBV7-3 to TRBJ1-6; D remains ambiguous. CDR1 is SGHTA, CDR2 FQGTGA, per germline. The CDR3 totals 14 residues. The V and J ends lost 1 base and 7 bases respectively, with 8 bases between them. CDR3 bases: TGTGCCAGCAGCTTAAATGGTCGGAATTCACCCCTCCACTTT. As protein: CASSLNGRNSPLHF.

The chain couples TRBV13 to TRBJ1-2; no definite D call. V lost 5 bases, J lost 5 bases, and 15 bases lay in between. The V gene's germline CDR1 is PRHDT and CDR2 FYEKMQ (reference sequence). This CDR3 comprises 14 residues. In nucleotides, the CDR3 is TGTGCCAGCAGCCTTACGGGCACGGTATATGGCTACACCTTC. Translated, it gives CASSLTGTVYGYTF.